Below, one T cell receptor (beta chain) is given with its context. The target antigen is unknown. The sample comes from a study of cytomegalovirus exposure and HLA in healthy donors. Across the study: The approximately 720 first-cohort repertoires and the 95 to 150 validation repertoires shared the same platform, a later analysis reported. Study-level results: In the 95 to 150 validation repertoires, under 95% of cluster scores exceeded 0, per a later analysis.

While the first cohort had over 650 subjects, the donors belonged to the separate validation cohort of over a hundred subjects. The V gene lost 0 bases and the J gene lost 1 base, with 5 bases spanning the gap. Germline V CDR1 and CDR2: SGDLS, YYNGEE. CDR3 length equals 14 residues. TCRdb's copy holds only in-frame clones and misses some; the assay was immunoSEQ multiplex PCR. This sample has 100,000 to 130,000 clones, with approximately 85% found just once. This sequence originates from a woman younger than 30 in good health and CMV-seronegative. This chain uses TRBV9 with TRBJ1-5; D not certain. Sequenced: PBMCs. In DNA, the CDR3 is TGTGCCAGCAGCGTAGGTATCAGCAATCAGCCCCAGCATTTT. Amino acid sequence: CASSVGISNQPQHF.